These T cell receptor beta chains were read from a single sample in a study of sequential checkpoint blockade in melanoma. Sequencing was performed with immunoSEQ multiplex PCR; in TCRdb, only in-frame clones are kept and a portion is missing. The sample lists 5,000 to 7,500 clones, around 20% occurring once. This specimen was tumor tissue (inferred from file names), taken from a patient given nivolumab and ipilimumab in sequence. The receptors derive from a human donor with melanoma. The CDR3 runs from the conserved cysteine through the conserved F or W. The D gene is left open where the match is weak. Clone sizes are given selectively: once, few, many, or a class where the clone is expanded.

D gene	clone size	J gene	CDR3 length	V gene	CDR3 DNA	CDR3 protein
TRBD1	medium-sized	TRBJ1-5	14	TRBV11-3	TGTGCCAGCAGCCGGGACAGGTACAATCAGCCCCAGCATTTT	CASSRDRYNQPQHF
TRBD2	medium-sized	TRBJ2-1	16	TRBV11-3	TGTGCCAGCAGCTTAACGCGAGCGGGAGGTTACAATGAGCAGTTCTTC	CASSLTRAGGYNEQFF
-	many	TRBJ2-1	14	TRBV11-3	TGTGCCAGCAGCTTCGCTGGACTACGCAATGAGCAGTTCTTC	CASSFAGLRNEQFF
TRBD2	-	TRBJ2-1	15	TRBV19	TGTGCCAGTAGTATAGTCCGGGACTACTACAATGAGCAGTTCTTC	CASSIVRDYYNEQFF
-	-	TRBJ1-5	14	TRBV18	TGTGCCAGCTCACCCCCCACTAGCAATCAGCCCCAGCATTTT	CASSPPTSNQPQHF
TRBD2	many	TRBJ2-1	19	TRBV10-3	TGTGCCATCAGTGAGTCGGCTAGCGGGAGGGTAAGCTCCTACAATGAGCAGTTCTTC	CAISESASGRVSSYNEQFF
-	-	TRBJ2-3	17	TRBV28	TGTGCCAGCAGTTTACTGGTCCGGAGCAAAAGCACAGATACGCAGTATTTT	CASSLLVRSKSTDTQYF
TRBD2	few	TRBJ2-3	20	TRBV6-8	TGTGCCAGCCGGGGCTATACTAGCGGGAGCCAGCCATGGGACACAGATACGCAGTATTTT	CASRGYTSGSQPWDTDTQYF
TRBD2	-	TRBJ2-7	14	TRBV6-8	TGTGTTGCGGGGGAGTTGGGAGGGCCGGTCGAGCAGTACTTC	CVAGELGGPVEQYF
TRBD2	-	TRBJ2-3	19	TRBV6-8	TGTGCCAGCAGTTACAGAACTAGCGGGGTCTCATTAAGCACAGATACGCAGTATTTT	CASSYRTSGVSLSTDTQYF
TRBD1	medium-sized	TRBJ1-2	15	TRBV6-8	TGTGCCAGCAGTGTAACCACGGGACAGGGGAGCGGCTACACCTTC	CASSVTTGQGSGYTF
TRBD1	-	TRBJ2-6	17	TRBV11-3	TGTGCCAGCAGCCGGGGACAGGGGGTATCTGGGGCCAACGTCCTGACTTTC	CASSRGQGVSGANVLTF
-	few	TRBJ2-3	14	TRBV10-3	TGTGCCATCAGTGAGTCAGTCAGGGGAGATACGCAGTATTTT	CAISESVRGDTQYF
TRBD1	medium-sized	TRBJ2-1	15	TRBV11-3	TGTGCCAGCAGCTCCCGGGACAGGGTTTCCAATGAGCAGTTCTTC	CASSSRDRVSNEQFF
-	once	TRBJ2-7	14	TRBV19	TGTGCCAGTACCCCCGAACACAGAACCTACGAGCAGTACTTC	CASTPEHRTYEQYF
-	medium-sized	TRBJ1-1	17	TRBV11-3	TGTGCCAGCAGCCACCGAGCGGCAGTCTCTCAGAACACTGAAGCTTTCTTT	CASSHRAAVSQNTEAFF
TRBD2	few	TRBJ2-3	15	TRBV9	TGTGCCAGCAGCGTAACGGGGACTAGTATTTATACGCAGTATTTT	CASSVTGTSIYTQYF
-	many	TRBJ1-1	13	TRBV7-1	TGTGCCAGCAGCTCTACAGGGAATACTGAAGCTTTCTTT	CASSSTGNTEAFF
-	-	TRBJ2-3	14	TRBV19	TGTGCCAGTAGTAGCAGGACAGTTACAGATACGCAGTATTTT	CASSSRTVTDTQYF
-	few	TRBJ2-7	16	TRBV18	TGTGCCAGCTCACCACCGGGACTTCAGGTGAACTACGAGCAGTACTTC	CASSPPGLQVNYEQYF
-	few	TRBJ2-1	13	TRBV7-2	TGTGCCAGCAGCTTTGACAGCCCCGGTGAGCAGTTCTTC	CASSFDSPGEQFF
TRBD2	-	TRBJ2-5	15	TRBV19	TGTGCCAGTAGCGATAGCGGGAGCGACCAAGAGACCCAGTACTTC	CASSDSGSDQETQYF
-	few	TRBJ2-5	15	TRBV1	TGCACCAGCAGCCATGAAACTAGCGGGCATGAGACCCAGTACTTC	CTSSHETSGHETQYF
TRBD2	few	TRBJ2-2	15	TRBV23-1	TGCGCCAGCAGCCAAGAGGGAGGGCGTGGCGGGGAGCTGTTTTTT	CASSQEGGRGGELFF
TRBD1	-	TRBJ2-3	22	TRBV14	TGTGCCAGCAGCCAAGATGGGACAGGGCCTCGTGGAGGGGTGGGTCGGACAGATACGCAGTATTTT	CASSQDGTGPRGGVGRTDTQYF
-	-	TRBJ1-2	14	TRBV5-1	TGCGCCAGCAGCTTGGCCGGAGGGTTCTATGGCTACACCTTC	CASSLAGGFYGYTF
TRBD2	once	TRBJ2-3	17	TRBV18	TGTGCCAGCTCACGGGCTCCGAGGCTAGCGGGCGAAGATACGCAGTATTTT	CASSRAPRLAGEDTQYF
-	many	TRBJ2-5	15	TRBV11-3	TGTGCCAGCAGCTTATCCGGCCTCCGACAAGAGACCCAGTACTTC	CASSLSGLRQETQYF
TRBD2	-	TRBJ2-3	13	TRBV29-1	TGCAGCGTTGATCTAGCGGTCCCAGATACGCAGTATTTT	CSVDLAVPDTQYF
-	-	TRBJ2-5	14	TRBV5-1	TGCGCCAGCAGCTTGGGGCGGCTCCAAGAGACCCAGTACTTC	CASSLGRLQETQYF
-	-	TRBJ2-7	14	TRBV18	TGTGCCAGCTCACCAACCGACGTTAACTACGAGCAGTACTTC	CASSPTDVNYEQYF
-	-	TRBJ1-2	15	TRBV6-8	TGTGCCAGCAGCCGAGACCCAACAGGGCGGTATGGCTACACCTTC	CASSRDPTGRYGYTF
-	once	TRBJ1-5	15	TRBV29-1	TGCAGCGTTCGCTTAAAGGACGGGAGCAATCAGCCCCAGCATTTT	CSVRLKDGSNQPQHF
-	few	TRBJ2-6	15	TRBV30	TGTGCCTGGAGTTACGGGAACTCTGGGGCCAACGTCCTGACTTTC	CAWSYGNSGANVLTF
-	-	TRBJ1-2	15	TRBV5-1	TGCGCCAGCGGTCCCGGGACACCGCAGAACTATGGCTACACCTTC	CASGPGTPQNYGYTF
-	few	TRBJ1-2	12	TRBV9	TGTGCCAGCAGCGAGGGCCCCTATGGCTACACCTTC	CASSEGPYGYTF